This passage covers 18 T cell receptor beta chains from one sample sequenced in a study of diagnostic markers for celiac disease. TCRdb reprocessed the reads and keeps a single row for each CDR3 protein, giving no DNA. This sample's clone table lists approximately 8,000 distinct CDR3 sequences. Sequenced material: either unsorted cells or a sorted T cell fraction (not recorded which). The receptors come from a human donor. This table probably holds off-target reads from a library built for another chain.

Its frequency marks this clonotype as medium-sized. J is TRBJ2-3 and V is TRBV10-3; with no DNA, the TCRdb D assignment of TRBD1 cannot be verified. The CDR3 has 14 residues. Germline lookup yields CDR1 ENHRY and CDR2 SYGVKD. This CDR3 is CAIEGRPEGDTQYF.

The V call is TRBV29-1, the J call TRBJ2-3; TCRdb picks TRBD1, but there is no DNA to check that call. This CDR3 comprises 17 residues. CDR1 and CDR2 (germline): SQVTM, ANQGSEA. Here the CDR3 reads CSVEGGNIDLSTDTQYF.

J is TRBJ2-1 and V is TRBV11-1. Germline loops: CDR1 SGHAT, CDR2 FQDESV (reference sequence). This CDR3 is built from 13 residues. The CDR3 here is CASSRYGYNEQFF.

Measured by frequency, this clonotype is medium-sized. This sequence joins TRBV20-1 and TRBJ1-5. The CDR3 spans 16 residues. Germline lookup yields CDR1 DFQATT and CDR2 SNEGSKA (reference sequence). The CDR3 sequence: CSARDQYVYSNQPQHF.

Judged by frequency, this clonotype is large. J is TRBJ1-2 and V is TRBV5-1; the D call from TCRdb, TRBD1, cannot be confirmed without DNA. The germline gives CDR1 SGHRS, CDR2 YFSETQ. This CDR3 comprises 12 residues. CDR3: CASSPGTDGYTF.

Considering frequency, this clonotype is medium-sized. The chain combines TRBV6-6 with TRBJ1-4; TCRdb's D gene call, TRBD1, goes unchecked for lack of DNA. Germline assignment: CDR1 MNHNY and CDR2 SVGAGI (reference sequence). This CDR3 spans 12 amino acids. CDR3 loop: CASRPSGEKLFF.

This clonotype is deemed medium-sized by its frequency. The V call is TRBV7-2, the J call TRBJ2-3; absent DNA, TCRdb's TRBD2 call cannot be checked. From germline, CDR1 is SGHTA and CDR2 FQGNSA. This CDR3 is 15 amino acids long. The CDR3 region is CASSSGLANTDTQYF.

This clonotype is deemed medium-sized (0.01 to 0.1%) by its frequency. The chain uses TRBV20-1 and TRBJ2-1; TCRdb lists TRBD1, though no DNA is available to test this call. The CDR3 consists of 15 residues. CDR1 and CDR2 from the germline V gene are DFQATT and SNEGSKA (reference sequence). Here the CDR3 reads CSATSPDRAANEQFF.

This chain connects TRBV21-1 to TRBJ1-2; TCRdb names TRBD1, which stays unverified in the absence of DNA. TRBV21-1 is shown as a pseudogene. The CDR3 contains 14 residues. Here the CDR3 reads CAIPAGGSPYGYTF.

The chain joins TRBV20-1 to TRBJ1-6. CDR3 length: 15 residues. CDR1 and CDR2 from the germline V gene are DFQATT and SNEGSKA (reference sequence). CDR3 in amino acids: CSARAWSSYNSPLHF.

This clonotype is classed as medium-sized by frequency. The chain recombines TRBV5-1 with TRBJ1-1; no DNA is available, so the TRBD1 call from TCRdb remains unchecked. The V gene's germline CDR1 is SGHRS and CDR2 YFSETQ. This CDR3 has 15 amino acids. This chain's CDR3 is CASSLEGRGNTEAFF.

This clonotype counts as medium-sized by frequency. The rearrangement uses TRBV15 and TRBJ1-1; checking the TCRdb D call of TRBD1 is not possible without DNA. The CDR3 covers 13 residues. Germline-derived CDR1 and CDR2 are LNHNV and YYDKDF (reference sequence). The CDR3 region is CATSLQDYAEAFF. Drawing the rest from reference TRBV15 and TRBJ1-1, the complete variable domain is DAMVIQNPRYQVTQFGKPVTLSCSQTLNHNVMYWYQQKSSQAPKLLFHYYDKDFNNEADTPDNFQSRRPNTSFCFLDIRSPGLGDTAMYLCATSLQDYAEAFFGQGTRLTVV.

V gene TRBV6-6 combines with J gene TRBJ1-5; there is no DNA to check the TCRdb D call of TRBD1. The CDR3 covers 15 residues. From germline, CDR1 is MNHNY and CDR2 SVGAGI (reference sequence). CDR3 loop: CASSPHDRGIQPQHF.

The chain is built from TRBV5-6 and TRBJ1-4. This CDR3 has 15 residues. The germline V gene has CDR1 SGHDT and CDR2 YYEEEE. The CDR3 here is CASSLDQENGEKLFF.

The genes are TRBV7-2 and TRBJ1-1. Germline lookup yields CDR1 SGHTA and CDR2 FQGNSA. CDR3 length equals 15 residues. Here the CDR3 reads CASSLDGQPNTEAFF.

The V and J genes are TRBV7-2 and TRBJ2-2; TCRdb picks TRBD1, but there is no DNA to check that call. This CDR3 contains 14 residues. Germline-derived CDR1 and CDR2 are SGHTA and FQGNSA. This chain's CDR3 is CASSLGQGMGELFF.

This clonotype counts as medium-sized (0.01 to 0.1%) by frequency. V gene TRBV20-1 combines with J gene TRBJ2-3. CDR1 and CDR2 from the germline V gene are DFQATT and SNEGSKA (reference sequence). This CDR3 contains 14 residues. The CDR3 sequence: CSARLKGFVDTQYF.

The chain couples TRBV5-1 to TRBJ1-2; TCRdb indicates TRBD1, and absent DNA this call remains unverified. Germline CDR1 and CDR2: SGHRS and YFSETQ. CDR3 size: 16 residues. CDR3 region: CASSRSGTGGEDGYTF.